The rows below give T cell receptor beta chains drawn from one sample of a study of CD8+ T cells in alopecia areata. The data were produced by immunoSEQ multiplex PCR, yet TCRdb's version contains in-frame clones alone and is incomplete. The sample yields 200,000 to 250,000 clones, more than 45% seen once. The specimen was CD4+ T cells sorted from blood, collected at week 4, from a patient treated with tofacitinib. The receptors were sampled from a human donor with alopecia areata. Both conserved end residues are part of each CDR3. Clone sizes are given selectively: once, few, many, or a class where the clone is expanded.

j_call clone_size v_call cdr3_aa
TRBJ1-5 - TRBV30 CAWSLGTGTGGYQPQHF
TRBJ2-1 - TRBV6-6 CASSYAAADNEQFF
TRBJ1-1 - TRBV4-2 CASSRTSEAFF
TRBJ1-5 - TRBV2 CASGRRAHGYPHSNQPQHF
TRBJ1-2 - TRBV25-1 CASSALSGDYGYTF
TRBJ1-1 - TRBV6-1 CASSWGQQNTEAFF
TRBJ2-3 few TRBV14 CASSAGLAPDTQYF
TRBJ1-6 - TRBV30 CAWRIPGQVNSPLHF
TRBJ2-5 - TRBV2 CASRMTGSETQYF
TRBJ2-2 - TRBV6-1 CASTFTGELFF
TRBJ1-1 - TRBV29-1 CSVDSWVTEAFF
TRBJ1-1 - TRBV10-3 CAISRTENTEAFF
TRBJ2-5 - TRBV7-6 CASRGGGETQYF
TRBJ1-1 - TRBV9 CASSVGGRGGTEAFF
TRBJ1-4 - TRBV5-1 CASSLAGTGDEKLFF
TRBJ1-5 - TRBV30 CAWRDRGDQPQHF
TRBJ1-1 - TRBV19 CASSISGSGTEAFF
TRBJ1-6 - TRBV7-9 CASSLAGTGDSPLHF
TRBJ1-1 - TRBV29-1 CSVATGAEAFF